The 10 T cell receptor beta chains in this list originate from one sample, sequenced in a study of Ad26.COV2.S vaccination and SARS-CoV-2 variants. TCRdb's copy holds only in-frame clones and misses some; the assay was immunoSEQ multiplex PCR. Found here are about 680,000 clones, 70% to 90% of them singletons; the top ten hold 1.5%. Treatment meaning: 15 to 20 received Ad26.COV2.S at low or high dose, single or two shots; five or six received placebo; per-sample allocation not given. Following the first vaccine or placebo injection, samples were taken on day 63. Sequencing used peripheral blood, obtained in a trial of Ad26.COV2.S vaccine versus placebo. Source of these receptors: a person between 18 and 65 years old who received the Ad26.COV2.S COVID-19 vaccine or a placebo.

The chain uses TRBV6-5 and TRBJ2-1; 10 bases map to TRBD2. Germline V gives CDR1 MNHEY, CDR2 SVGAGI. V gave up 3 bases and J gave up 7 bases; unmatched junction bases: 9. The CDR3 spans 16 residues. CDR3 protein: CASSYSLAGRRNEQFF. The CDR3 region has the DNA TGTGCCAGCAGTTATTCACTAGCGGGAAGGAGGAATGAGCAGTTCTTC.

Only a few counts were recorded for this clone. The V and J genes are TRBV19 and TRBJ1-2; no clear D. The V end was cut by 1 base, the J end by 4 bases, with 13 bases between. This CDR3 has 15 residues. In germline, CDR1 is LNHDA, CDR2 SQIVND (reference sequence). CDR3 DNA sequence: TGTGCCAGTAGTATAGGCCCCGGAGGGATCTATGGCTACACCTTC. Protein product: CASSIGPGGIYGYTF.

About this clone: One end of the junction does not line up with germline, which may come from a read error. The V call is TRBV7-9, the J call TRBJ2-7; the D call may be TRBD1 or TRBD2 (6 bases each). The CDR3 covers 14 residues. Germline CDR1 reads SEHNR; CDR2 reads FQNEAQ (reference sequence). DNA of the CDR3: TGTGCCAACAGCTTTAAGGGGGAGGCCTACGAGCAGTACTTC. Translated: CANSFKGEAYEQYF.

The chain is built from TRBV5-5 and TRBJ1-2, with D unclear. The germline V gene encodes CDR1 SGHKS and CDR2 YYEKEE (reference sequence). V lost 3 bases, J lost 2 bases, and 8 bases lay in between. The CDR3 loop spans 13 amino acids. The DNA for the CDR3 is TGTGCCAGCAGCTATGGGCCAAACTATGGCTACACCTTC. Translation: CASSYGPNYGYTF.

This sequence joins TRBV30 and TRBJ2-1; no clear D gene. The V and J ends lost 2 bases and 2 bases respectively, with 10 bases between them. Germline CDR1 reads GTSNPN; CDR2 reads SVGIG (reference sequence). This CDR3 contains 14 residues. CDR3: CAWSPPWTYNEQFF. The CDR3 DNA reads TGTGCCTGGAGTCCCCCGTGGACCTACAATGAGCAGTTCTTC.

The chain employs TRBV7-9 and TRBJ1-3; D possibly corresponds to TRBD1 (5 bases). The CDR3 is made up of 15 amino acids. The germline gives CDR1 SEHNR, CDR2 FQNEAQ (reference sequence). Trimming stripped 2 bases from V and 3 bases from J, with 11 bases between. CDR3 sequence reads: CASSLTQGSGNTIYF. CDR3 DNA: TGTGCCAGCAGCTTAACGCAGGGAAGTGGAAACACCATATATTTT.

The count of this clone is one. CDR3 amino acids: CAISSLRQGGTGELFF. CDR3 nucleotide sequence: TGTGCCATCAGTTCACTCCGACAGGGGGGCACCGGGGAGCTGTTTTTT. The J gene is TRBJ2-2, the V gene TRBV10-3; 9 bases align to TRBD1. V lost 5 bases to trimming and J lost 4 bases; unmatched junction nucleotides: 8. Germline V lookup: CDR1 ENHRY, CDR2 SYGVKD. The CDR3 has 16 residues.

This clone was seen just once. The chain has TRBV11-2 and TRBJ1-1; D possibly corresponds to TRBD1 (5 bases). The CDR3 runs 15 residues. Trimming removed 5 bases at V and 2 bases at J, with 15 bases between. Germline CDR1 and CDR2: SGHAT and FQNNGV. The CDR3 DNA reads TGTGCCAGCAGCCCTGGGGGGGAGGGAAACACTGAAGCTTTCTTT. Translating gives CASSPGGEGNTEAFF.

This chain links TRBV7-9 with TRBJ1-5; D unclear. Trimming removed 1 base at V and 10 bases at J, with 17 bases between. Germline V gene sequence: CDR1 SEHNR, CDR2 FQNEAQ (reference sequence). There are 15 residues in the CDR3. The DNA for the CDR3 is TGTGCCAGCAGCTTAGAGGGCTTGGCAGTTACTCCCCAGCATTTT. Protein sequence: CASSLEGLAVTPQHF.

This clone was picked up one time. V is TRBV7-2 and J is TRBJ1-2, with D maybe TRBD1 (6 bases). The V and J ends lost 1 base and 4 bases respectively, with 7 bases between them. The length of the CDR3 is 13 residues. Per germline, CDR1 SGHTA and CDR2 FQGNSA. The DNA of the CDR3 is TGTGCCAGCAGCTTAGTGGACAGCTATGGCTACACCTTC. This sequence encodes CASSLVDSYGYTF.